One T cell receptor (beta chain) is described in this entry. Its antigen remains unidentified. The CDR3 spans 14 residues. The junction had 3 bases not matched to a gene; V was cut back by 4 bases and J by 3 bases. Germline-derived CDR1 and CDR2 are LNHDA and SQIVND (reference sequence). The entry originates in a study of T cell responses to AZD1222 COVID-19 vaccine. Findings of the study overall: The study reported that nearly half of spike-specific TCRs target unmutated variant regions.

This table comes from immunoSEQ multiplex PCR, and its TCRdb copy is limited to in-frame clones, with some not included. The data hold 90,000 to 100,000 clones, with around 90% observed a single time. The sequence was obtained from an adult in good health. Sequenced here: peripheral blood, sampled on day 0 of AZD1222 vaccination. J is TRBJ2-3 and V is TRBV19; 8 bases fit TRBD1. The CDR3 loop is CASSSRTGTDTQYF. CDR3 sequence (DNA): TGTGCCAGTAGTAGCCGGACAGGGACAGATACGCAGTATTTT.